This TCR beta chain was identified in a study of shared clonotypes between healthy human individuals. Terminally differentiated effector memory CD45RA+ cells were excluded by CCR7 positive selection of CD45RO-negative cells. CDR1 is SGHTS and CDR2 is YDEGEE in the germline V gene. Deletions cut 1 base from V and 0 bases from J, with 10 bases between. This CDR3 has 15 amino acids. Libraries were prepared by immunoSEQ multiplex PCR; TCRdb keeps only in-frame clonotypes and omits some of them. This sample has around 1,900,000 clones, with about 94% found just once. This receptor was obtained from a man between 18 and 29 years old in good health. Some clones in this sample may be carry-over from other donors' samples. The source material was naive CD8+ T cells from PBMCs. The chain combines TRBV5-8 with TRBJ1-2; no definite D call. The CDR3: CASSLSTASNYGYTF. CDR3 coding DNA: TGTGCCAGCAGCTTGAGTACAGCCTCTAACTATGGCTACACCTTC.